This T cell receptor beta chain was observed in a study of cytomegalovirus exposure and HLA in healthy donors. Study overall: Of all 400 or so donors who were genotyped, roughly 81% belonged to the Caucasian-associated ancestry cluster.

PCR was performed using 60 Vbeta and 13 Jbeta primers. The assay was immunoSEQ multiplex PCR, and TCRdb's table has in-frame clones only and misses some. Of roughly 140,000 clones listed, roughly 80% are singletons. CDR1 and CDR2 from the germline V gene are MGHRA and YSYEKL. The CDR3 spans 16 residues. To note about this clone: Antigen specificity is unknown.

Points from the study as a whole: Relative to equally common others, HLA-associated TCR beta chains showed greater clonal expansion in a later analysis. Fewer N-insertions (relative to the 666-donor mean) were reportedly seen in an Asian-associated ancestry cluster in a later analysis.

Sequencing input: PBMCs. The receptor's source is a man aged 35 to 55 in good health and CMV-seronegative. The rearrangement uses TRBV4-1 and TRBJ2-5; the match to TRBD2 covers 8 bases. The J call may be incorrect, as the DNA end agrees better with TRBJ2-7. CDR3 protein: CASSQFLGTSTYEQYF. CDR3 DNA sequence: TGCGCCAGCAGCCAGTTCCTCGGGACTAGTACCTACGAGCAGTACTTC.